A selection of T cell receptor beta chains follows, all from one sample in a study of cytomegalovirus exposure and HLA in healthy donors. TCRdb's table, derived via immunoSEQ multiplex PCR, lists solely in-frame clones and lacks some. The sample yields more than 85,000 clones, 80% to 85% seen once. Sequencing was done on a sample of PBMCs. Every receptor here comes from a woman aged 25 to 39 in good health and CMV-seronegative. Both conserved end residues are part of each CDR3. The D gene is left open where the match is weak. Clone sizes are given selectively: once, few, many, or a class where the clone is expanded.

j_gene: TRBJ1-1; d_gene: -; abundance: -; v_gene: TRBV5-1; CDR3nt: TGCGCCAGCAGCTTCAGGGTGGGCAACACTGAAGCTTTCTTT; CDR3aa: CASSFRVGNTEAFF
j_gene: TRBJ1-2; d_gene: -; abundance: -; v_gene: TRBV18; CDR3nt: TGTGCCAGCTCACCACCTCATAAACAGGGAGAAGGCTACACCTTC; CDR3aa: CASSPPHKQGEGYTF
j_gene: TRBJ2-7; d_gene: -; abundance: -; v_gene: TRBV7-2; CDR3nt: TGTGCCAGCAGCTTAGCCCTAGCGACCTACGAGCAGTACTTC; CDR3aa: CASSLALATYEQYF
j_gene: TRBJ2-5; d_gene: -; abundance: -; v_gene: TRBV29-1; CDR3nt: TGCAGCGGTGAGCCCGGGGGATTAGGGGAGACCCAGTACTTC; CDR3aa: CSGEPGGLGETQYF
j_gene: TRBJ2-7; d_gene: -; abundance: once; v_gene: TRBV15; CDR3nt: TGTGCCACCAGCAGAGTTGGCAGGGGATACGAGCAGTACTTC; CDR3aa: CATSRVGRGYEQYF
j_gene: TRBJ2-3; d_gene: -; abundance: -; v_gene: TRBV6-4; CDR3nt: TGTGCCGCCGTTAGCCCTGCCGTGAGGAATACGCAGTATTTT; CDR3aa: CAAVSPAVRNTQYF
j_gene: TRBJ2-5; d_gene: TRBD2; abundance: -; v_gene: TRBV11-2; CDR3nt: TGTGCCAGCGCTAGCGGAAGGGGGACCCAGTACTTC; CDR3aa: CASASGRGTQYF
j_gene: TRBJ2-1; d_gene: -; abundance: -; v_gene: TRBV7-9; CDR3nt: TGTGCCAGCAGACCACGGGACTTGGAGGGCTTGAGGAATGAGCAGTTCTTC; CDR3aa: CASRPRDLEGLRNEQFF
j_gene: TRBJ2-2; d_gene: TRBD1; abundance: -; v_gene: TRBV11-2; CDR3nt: TGTGCCAGCAGGTCCCCGTGGAAGGGACAGCCTATAGGCGGGGAGCTGTTTTTT; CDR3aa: CASRSPWKGQPIGGELFF
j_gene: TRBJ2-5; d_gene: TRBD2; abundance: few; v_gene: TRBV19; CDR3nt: TGTGCCAGTACCCCGGGAACTAGCGGGAGGACCCAGTACTTC; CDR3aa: CASTPGTSGRTQYF
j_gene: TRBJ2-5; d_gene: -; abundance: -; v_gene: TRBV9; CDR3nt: TGTGCCAGCAGCCCCGGCCAAGAGACCCAGTACTTC; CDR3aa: CASSPGQETQYF
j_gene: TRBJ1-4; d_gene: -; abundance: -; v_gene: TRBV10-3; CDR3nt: TGTGCCATCAGTGAAGAGGAGTCAACTTATGAAAAACTGTTTTTT; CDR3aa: CAISEEESTYEKLFF
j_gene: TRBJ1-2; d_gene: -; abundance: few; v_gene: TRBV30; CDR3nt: TGTGCCTGGAGTGTACGGCGGAGGGAGGGTGGCTACACCTTC; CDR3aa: CAWSVRRREGGYTF
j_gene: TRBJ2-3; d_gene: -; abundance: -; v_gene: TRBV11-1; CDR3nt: TGTGCCAGCAGCTTGTCTACTCCGTCAGATACGCAGTATTTT; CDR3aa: CASSLSTPSDTQYF
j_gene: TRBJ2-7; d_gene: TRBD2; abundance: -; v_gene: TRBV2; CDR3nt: TGTGCCAGCAGTGACCCTGGCGGGAGTATCTACGAGCAGTACTTC; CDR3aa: CASSDPGGSIYEQYF
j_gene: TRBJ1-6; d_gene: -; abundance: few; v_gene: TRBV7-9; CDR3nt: TGTGCCACCGGAGGGATCAATTCACCCCTCCACTTT; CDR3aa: CATGGINSPLHF